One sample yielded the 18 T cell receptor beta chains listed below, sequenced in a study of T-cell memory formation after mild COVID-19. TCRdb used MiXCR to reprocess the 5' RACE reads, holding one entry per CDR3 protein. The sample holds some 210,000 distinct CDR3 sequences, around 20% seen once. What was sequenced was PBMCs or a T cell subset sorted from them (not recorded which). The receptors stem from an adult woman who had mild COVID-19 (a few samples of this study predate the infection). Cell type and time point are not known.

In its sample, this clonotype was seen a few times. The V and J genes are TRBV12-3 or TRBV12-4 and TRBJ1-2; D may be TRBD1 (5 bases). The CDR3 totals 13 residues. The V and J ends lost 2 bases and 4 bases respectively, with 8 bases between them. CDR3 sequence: CASSLPGFYGYTF. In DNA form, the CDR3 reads TGTGCCAGCAGTTTACCAGGGTTCTATGGCTACACCTTC.

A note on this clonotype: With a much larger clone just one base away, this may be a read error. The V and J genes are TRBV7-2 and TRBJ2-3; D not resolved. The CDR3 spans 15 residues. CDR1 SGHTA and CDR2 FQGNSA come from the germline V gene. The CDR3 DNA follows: TGTGCCAGCAGCTCCAAGCAGGCAGGCACAGATACGCAGTTTTTT. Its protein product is CASSSKQAGTDTQFF.

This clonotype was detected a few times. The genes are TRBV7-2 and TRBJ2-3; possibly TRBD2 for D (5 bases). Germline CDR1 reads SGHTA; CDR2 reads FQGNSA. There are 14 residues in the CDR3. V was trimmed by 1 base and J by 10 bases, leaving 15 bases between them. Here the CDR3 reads CASSLGTRRDPQYF. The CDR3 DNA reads TGTGCCAGCAGCTTAGGAACCAGACGGGATCCGCAGTATTTT.

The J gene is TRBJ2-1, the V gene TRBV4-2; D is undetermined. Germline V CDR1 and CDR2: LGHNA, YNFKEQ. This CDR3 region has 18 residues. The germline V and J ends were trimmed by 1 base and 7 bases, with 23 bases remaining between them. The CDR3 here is CASSQVHRADGTWNEQFF. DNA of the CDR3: TGTGCCAGCAGCCAAGTTCACCGCGCCGATGGAACGTGGAATGAGCAGTTCTTC.

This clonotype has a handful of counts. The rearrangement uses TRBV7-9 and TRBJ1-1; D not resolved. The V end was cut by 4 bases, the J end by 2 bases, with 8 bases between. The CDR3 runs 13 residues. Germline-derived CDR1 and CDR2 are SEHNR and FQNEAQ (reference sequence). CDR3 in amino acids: CASSSSGNTEAFF. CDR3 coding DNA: TGTGCCAGCAGCTCTTCGGGAAACACTGAAGCTTTCTTT.

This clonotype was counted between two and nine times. The CDR3 region is CASSELGSGAAFF. CDR3 DNA: TGTGCCAGCAGCGAATTGGGTTCGGGTGCAGCTTTCTTT. V usage is TRBV4-2 and J usage is TRBJ1-1, with D unresolved. This CDR3 contains 13 residues. Trimming pared 5 bases from V and 10 bases from J, leaving 17 bases between. Germline values: CDR1 LGHNA, CDR2 YNFKEQ.

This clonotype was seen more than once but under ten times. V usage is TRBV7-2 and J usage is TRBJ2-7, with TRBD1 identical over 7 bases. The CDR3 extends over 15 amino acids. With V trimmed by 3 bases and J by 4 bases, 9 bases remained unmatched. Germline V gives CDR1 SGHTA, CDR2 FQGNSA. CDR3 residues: CASSLSGTEVYEQYF. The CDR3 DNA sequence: TGTGCCAGCAGCTTGTCCGGGACAGAGGTGTACGAGCAGTACTTC.

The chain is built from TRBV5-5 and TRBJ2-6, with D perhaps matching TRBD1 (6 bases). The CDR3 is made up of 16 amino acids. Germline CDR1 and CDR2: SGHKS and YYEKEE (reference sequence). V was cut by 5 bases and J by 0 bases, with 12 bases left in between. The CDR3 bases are TGTGCCAGCAGTTCGGGACACAGCTCTGGGGCCAACGTCCTGACTTTC. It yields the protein CASSSGHSSGANVLTF.

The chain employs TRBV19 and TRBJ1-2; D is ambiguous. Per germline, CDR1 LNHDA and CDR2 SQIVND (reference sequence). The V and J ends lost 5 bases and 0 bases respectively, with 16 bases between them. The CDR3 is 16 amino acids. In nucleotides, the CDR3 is TGTGCCAGTAGTTTCACCAGGCGGGCGGCTAACTATGGCTACACCTTC. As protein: CASSFTRRAANYGYTF.

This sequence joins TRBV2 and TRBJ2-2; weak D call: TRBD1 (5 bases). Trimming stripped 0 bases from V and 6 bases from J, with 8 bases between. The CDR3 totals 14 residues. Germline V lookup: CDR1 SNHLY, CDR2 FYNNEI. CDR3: CASSEARQSGELFF. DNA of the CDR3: TGTGCCAGCAGTGAAGCCCGACAGTCCGGGGAGCTGTTTTTT.

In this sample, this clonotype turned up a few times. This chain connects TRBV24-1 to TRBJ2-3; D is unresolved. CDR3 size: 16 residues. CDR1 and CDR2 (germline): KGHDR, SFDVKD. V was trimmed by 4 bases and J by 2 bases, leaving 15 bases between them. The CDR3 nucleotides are TGTGCCACCAGTGACCCCAGAATCCGCCTCACAGATACGCAGTATTTT. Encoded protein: CATSDPRIRLTDTQYF.

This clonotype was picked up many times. The CDR3 coding sequence is TGCAGTGCTAGTGGCACTAGCGGGCCAGATACGCAGTATTTT. This gives the protein CSASGTSGPDTQYF. The V call is TRBV20-1, the J call TRBJ2-3; 9 bases map to TRBD2. Germline loops: CDR1 DFQATT, CDR2 SNEGSKA (reference sequence). The CDR3 length is 14 residues. Unmatched junction bases numbered 5, after V lost 3 bases and J lost 4 bases.

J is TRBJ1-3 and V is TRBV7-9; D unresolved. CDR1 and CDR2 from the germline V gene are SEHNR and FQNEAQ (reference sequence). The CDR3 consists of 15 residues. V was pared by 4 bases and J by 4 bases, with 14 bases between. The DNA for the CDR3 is TGTGCCAGCAGCTCCTGGAGACGGGCGGGAAACACCATATATTTT. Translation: CASSSWRRAGNTIYF. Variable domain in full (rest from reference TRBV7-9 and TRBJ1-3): DTGVSQNPRHKITKRGQNVTFRCDPISEHNRLYWYRQTLGQGPEFLTYFQNEAQLEKSRLLSDRFSAERPKGSFSTLEIQRTEQGDSAMYLCASSSWRRAGNTIYFGEGSWLTVV.

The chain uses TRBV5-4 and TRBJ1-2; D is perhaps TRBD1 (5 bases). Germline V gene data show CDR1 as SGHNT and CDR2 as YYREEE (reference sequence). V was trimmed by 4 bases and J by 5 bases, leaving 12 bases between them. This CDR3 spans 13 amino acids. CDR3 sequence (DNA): TGTGCCAGCAGCCTCGACAGCCCTTATGGCTACACCTTC. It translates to CASSLDSPYGYTF.

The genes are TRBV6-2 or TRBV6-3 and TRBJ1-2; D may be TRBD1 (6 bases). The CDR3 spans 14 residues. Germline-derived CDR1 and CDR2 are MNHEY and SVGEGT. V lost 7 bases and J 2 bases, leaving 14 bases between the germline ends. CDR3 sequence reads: CASTFNRANYGYTF. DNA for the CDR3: TGTGCCAGCACCTTTAACAGGGCCAACTATGGCTACACCTTC.

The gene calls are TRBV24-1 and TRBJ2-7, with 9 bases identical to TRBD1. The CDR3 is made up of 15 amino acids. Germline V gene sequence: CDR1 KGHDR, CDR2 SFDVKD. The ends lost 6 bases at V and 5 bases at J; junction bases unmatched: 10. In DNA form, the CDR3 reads TGTGCCACCAGTCCTCCCGGGACAGGGATAAACGAGCAGTACTTC. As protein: CATSPPGTGINEQYF.

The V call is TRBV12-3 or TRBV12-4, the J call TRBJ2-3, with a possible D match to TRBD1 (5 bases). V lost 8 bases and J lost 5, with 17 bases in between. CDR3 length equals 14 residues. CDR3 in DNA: TGTGCCAGCGCTAGGGGTGGGTCGAAAGATACGCAGTATTTT. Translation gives CASARGGSKDTQYF.

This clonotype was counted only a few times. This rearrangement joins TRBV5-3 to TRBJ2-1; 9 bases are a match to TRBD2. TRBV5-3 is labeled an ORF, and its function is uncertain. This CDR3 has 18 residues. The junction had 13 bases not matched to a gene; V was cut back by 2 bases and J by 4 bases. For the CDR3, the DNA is TGTGCCAGAAGCTTAAGGCCCTCAGAGGCGGGAGGGTACAATGAGCAGTTCTTC. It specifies CARSLRPSEAGGYNEQFF.